This T cell receptor (beta chain) was identified in a study of technical replicates of blood from four donors. Measured with immunoSEQ multiplex PCR; TCRdb has only the in-frame clones, and not every one. Here the sample spans 50,000 to 65,000 clones, 85% to 95% being singletons. CDR3 length: 14 residues. Germline V gene sequence: CDR1 MNHNS, CDR2 SASEGT. Trimming cost V 4 bases and J 5 bases, with 15 bases left between them. The sequenced sample was PBMCs. This clonotype was obtained from a human donor in good health. Some clones in this sample may be carry-over from other donors' samples. This chain joins TRBV6-1 and TRBJ2-7; D is perhaps TRBD1 (8 bases). CDR3 bases: TGTGCCAGCAGTGTGCGGACAGGGAGGGACGAGCAGTACTTC. Amino acid sequence: CASSVRTGRDEQYF.